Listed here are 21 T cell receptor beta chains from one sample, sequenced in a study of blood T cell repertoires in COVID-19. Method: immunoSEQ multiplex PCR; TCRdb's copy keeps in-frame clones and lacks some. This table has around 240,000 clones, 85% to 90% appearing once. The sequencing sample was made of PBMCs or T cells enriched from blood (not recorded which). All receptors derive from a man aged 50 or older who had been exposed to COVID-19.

CDR3 protein: CSGTGGLNTEAFF. In nucleotides, the CDR3 is TGCAGCGGGACAGGGGGTCTGAACACTGAAGCTTTCTTT. The chain combines TRBV29-1 with TRBJ1-1, with 10 bases that match TRBD1. The CDR3 contains 13 residues. The V gene end was trimmed by 7 bases and the J gene end by 0 bases; junction bases not matched to a gene: 2. CDR1 and CDR2 from the germline V gene are SQVTM and ANQGSEA.

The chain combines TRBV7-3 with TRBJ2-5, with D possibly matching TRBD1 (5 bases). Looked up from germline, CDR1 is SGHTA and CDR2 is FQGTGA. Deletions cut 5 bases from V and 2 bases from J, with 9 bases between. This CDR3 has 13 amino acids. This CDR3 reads CASSPDRQETQYF. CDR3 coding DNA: TGTGCCAGCAGCCCCGACAGACAAGAGACCCAGTACTTC.

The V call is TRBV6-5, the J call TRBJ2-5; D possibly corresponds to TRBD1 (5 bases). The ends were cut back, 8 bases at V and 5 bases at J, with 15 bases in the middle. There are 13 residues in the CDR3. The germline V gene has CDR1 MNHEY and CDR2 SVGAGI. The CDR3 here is CASGTGAPETQYF. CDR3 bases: TGTGCCAGCGGAACAGGAGCCCCGGAGACCCAGTACTTC.

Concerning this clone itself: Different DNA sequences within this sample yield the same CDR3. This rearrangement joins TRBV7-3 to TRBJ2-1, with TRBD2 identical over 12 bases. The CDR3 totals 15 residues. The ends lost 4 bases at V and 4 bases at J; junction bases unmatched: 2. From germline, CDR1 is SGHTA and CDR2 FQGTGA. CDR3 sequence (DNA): TGTGCCAGCAGCTCACTAGCGGGGGGTTACAATGAGCAGTTCTTC. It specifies CASSSLAGGYNEQFF.

The CDR3 sequence: CASNRGMNTEAFF. The CDR3 DNA sequence: TGTGCCAGCAACAGGGGTATGAACACTGAAGCTTTCTTT. The chain combines TRBV18 with TRBJ1-1, with TRBD1 matching 7 bases. J lost 0 bases, V lost 8 bases, and 3 bases had no gene match. CDR3 length equals 13 residues. In germline, CDR1 is KGHSH, CDR2 LQKENI. The full variable domain, in which reference TRBV18 and TRBJ1-1 provide the parts outside the CDR3, is NAGVMQNPRHLVRRRGQEARLRCSPMKGHSHVYWYRQLPEEGLKFMVYLQKENIIDESGMPKERFSAEFPKEGPSILRIQQVVRGDSAAYFCASNRGMNTEAFFGQGTRLTVV.

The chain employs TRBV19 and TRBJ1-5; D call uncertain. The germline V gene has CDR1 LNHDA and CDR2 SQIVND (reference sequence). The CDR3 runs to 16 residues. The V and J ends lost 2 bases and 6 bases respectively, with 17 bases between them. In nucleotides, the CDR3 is TGTGCCAGTAGTATAAACTGGGCAGGTCTGGCTCAGCCCCAGCATTTT. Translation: CASSINWAGLAQPQHF.

The CDR3 reads CASSPPGGGPLYNEQFF. As DNA, the CDR3 is TGTGCCAGCTCACCTCCGGGAGGGGGCCCCCTTTACAATGAGCAGTTCTTC. V and J are TRBV18 and TRBJ2-1, with D tentatively TRBD2 (8 bases). Trimming shortened V by 3 bases and J by 4 bases, and 19 bases separated the two germline ends. Germline loops: CDR1 KGHSH, CDR2 LQKENI. The CDR3 covers 17 residues.

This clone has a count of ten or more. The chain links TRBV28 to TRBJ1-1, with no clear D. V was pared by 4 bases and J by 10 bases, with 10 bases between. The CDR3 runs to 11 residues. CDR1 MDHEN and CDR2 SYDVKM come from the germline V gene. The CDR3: CASSSNLGAFF. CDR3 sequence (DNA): TGTGCCAGCAGTTCAAACCTCGGAGCTTTCTTT.

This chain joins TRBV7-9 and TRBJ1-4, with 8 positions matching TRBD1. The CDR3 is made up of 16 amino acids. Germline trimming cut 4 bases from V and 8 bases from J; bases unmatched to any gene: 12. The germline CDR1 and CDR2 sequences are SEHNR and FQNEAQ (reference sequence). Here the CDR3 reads CASSSYTDREREKLFF. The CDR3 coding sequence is TGTGCCAGCAGCTCCTACACGGACAGGGAGAGAGAAAAACTGTTTTTT.

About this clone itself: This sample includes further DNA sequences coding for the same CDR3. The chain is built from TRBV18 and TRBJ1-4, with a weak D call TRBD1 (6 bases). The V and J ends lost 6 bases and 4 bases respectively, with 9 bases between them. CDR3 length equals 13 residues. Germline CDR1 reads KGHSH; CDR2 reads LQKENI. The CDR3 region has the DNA TGTGCCAGCTCGGGACAACTTAATGAAAAACTGTTTTTT. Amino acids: CASSGQLNEKLFF. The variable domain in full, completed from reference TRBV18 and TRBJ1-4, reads NAGVMQNPRHLVRRRGQEARLRCSPMKGHSHVYWYRQLPEEGLKFMVYLQKENIIDESGMPKERFSAEFPKEGPSILRIQQVVRGDSAAYFCASSGQLNEKLFFGSGTQLSVL.

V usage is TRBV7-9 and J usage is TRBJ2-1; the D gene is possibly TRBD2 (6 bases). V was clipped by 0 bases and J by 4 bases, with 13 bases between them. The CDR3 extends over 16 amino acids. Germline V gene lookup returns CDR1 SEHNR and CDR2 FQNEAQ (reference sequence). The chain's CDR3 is CASSLAGGRVYNEQFF. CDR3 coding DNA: TGTGCCAGCAGCTTAGCGGGAGGCAGGGTTTACAATGAGCAGTTCTTC.

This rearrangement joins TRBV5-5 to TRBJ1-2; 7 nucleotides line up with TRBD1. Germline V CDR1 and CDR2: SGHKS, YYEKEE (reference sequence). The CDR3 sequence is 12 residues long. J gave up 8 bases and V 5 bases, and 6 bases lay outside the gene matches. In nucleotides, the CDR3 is TGTGCCAGCAGTCGGGACAGCTGGGGCTACACCTTC. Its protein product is CASSRDSWGYTF.

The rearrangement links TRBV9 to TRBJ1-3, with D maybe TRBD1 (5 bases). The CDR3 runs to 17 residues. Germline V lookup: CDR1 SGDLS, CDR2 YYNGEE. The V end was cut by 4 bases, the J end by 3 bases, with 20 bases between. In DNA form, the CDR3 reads TGTGCCAGCAGCCTCCTTAGTGGGGGGATCGGTGGAAACACCATATATTTT. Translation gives CASSLLSGGIGGNTIYF. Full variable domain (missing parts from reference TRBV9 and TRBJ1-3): DSGVTQTPKHLITATGQRVTLRCSPRSGDLSVYWYQQSLDQGLQFLIQYYNGEERAKGNILERFSAQQFPDLHSELNLSSLELGDSALYFCASSLLSGGIGGNTIYFGEGSWLTVV.

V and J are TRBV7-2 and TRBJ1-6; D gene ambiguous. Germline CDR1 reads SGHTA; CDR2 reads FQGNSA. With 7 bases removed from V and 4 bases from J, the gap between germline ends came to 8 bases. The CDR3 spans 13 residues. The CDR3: CASTTSYNSPLHF. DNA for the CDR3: TGTGCCAGCACCACATCTTATAATTCACCCCTCCACTTT.

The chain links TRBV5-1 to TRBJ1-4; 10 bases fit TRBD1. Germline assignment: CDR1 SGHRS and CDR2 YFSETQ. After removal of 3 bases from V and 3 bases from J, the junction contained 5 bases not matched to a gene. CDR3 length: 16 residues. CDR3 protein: CASSWDRGKANEKLFF. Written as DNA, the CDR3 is TGCGCCAGCAGCTGGGACAGGGGTAAAGCTAATGAAAAACTGTTTTTT.

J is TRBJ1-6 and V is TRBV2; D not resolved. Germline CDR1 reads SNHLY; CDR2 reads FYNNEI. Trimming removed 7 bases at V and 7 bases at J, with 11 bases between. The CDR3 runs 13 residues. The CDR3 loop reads CASTVLGNSPLHF. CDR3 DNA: TGTGCCAGCACTGTATTGGGCAATTCACCCCTCCACTTT.

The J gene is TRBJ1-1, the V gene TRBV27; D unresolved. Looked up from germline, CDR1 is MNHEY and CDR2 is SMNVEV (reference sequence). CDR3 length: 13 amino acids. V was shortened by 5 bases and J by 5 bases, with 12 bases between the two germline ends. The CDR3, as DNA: TGTGCCAGCAGTCCCCCCGGAGGTACTGAAGCTTTCTTT. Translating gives CASSPPGGTEAFF.

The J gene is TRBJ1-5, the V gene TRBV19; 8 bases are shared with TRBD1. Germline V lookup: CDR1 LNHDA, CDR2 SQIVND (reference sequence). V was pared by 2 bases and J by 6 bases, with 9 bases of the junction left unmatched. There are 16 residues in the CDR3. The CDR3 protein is CASSIQGAGGVQPQHF. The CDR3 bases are TGTGCCAGTAGTATACAGGGGGCAGGTGGAGTTCAGCCCCAGCATTTT.

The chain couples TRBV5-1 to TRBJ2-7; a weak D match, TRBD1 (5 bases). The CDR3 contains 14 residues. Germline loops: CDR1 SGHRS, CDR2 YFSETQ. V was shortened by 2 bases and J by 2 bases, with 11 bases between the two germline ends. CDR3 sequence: CASSLQTQAYEQYF. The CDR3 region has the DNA TGCGCCAGCAGCTTACAAACACAGGCCTACGAGCAGTACTTC.

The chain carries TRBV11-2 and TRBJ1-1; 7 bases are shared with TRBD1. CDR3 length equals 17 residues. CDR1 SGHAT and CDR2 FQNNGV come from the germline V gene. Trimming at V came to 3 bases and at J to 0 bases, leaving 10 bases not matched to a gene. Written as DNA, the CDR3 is TGTGCCAGCAGCTTTCCGGGACAGACAACGATGAACACTGAAGCTTTCTTT. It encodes CASSFPGQTTMNTEAFF.

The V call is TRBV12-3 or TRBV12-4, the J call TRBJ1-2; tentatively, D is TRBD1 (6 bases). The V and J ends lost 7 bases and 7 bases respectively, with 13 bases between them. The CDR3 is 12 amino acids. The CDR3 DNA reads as TGTGCCAGCACCACGGGACAATCTGGCTACACCTTC. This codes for CASTTGQSGYTF.